One sample yielded the 26 T cell receptor beta chains listed below, sequenced in a study of shared clonotypes between healthy human individuals. Here immunoSEQ multiplex PCR was the method, and the copy in TCRdb shows in-frame clones only, minus some. The repertoire holds a few million clones, with roughly 93% as singletons. Sequencing was carried out using naive CD4+ T cells from PBMCs. Subset indicated: CD45RA+ positively selected. These TCRs come from a man between 18 and 35 years old in good health. Some clones in this sample may be carry-over from other donors' samples.

The V gene is TRBV5-1, the J gene TRBJ2-3; 10 nucleotides align to TRBD1. After removal of 4 bases from V and 4 bases from J, the junction contained 9 bases not matched to a gene. Germline V gene data show CDR1 as SGHRS and CDR2 as YFSETQ. The CDR3 has 16 amino acids. DNA for the CDR3: TGCGCCAGCAGCCCGACGACAGGGGGCCCGGCAGATACGCAGTATTTT. This codes for CASSPTTGGPADTQYF.

This rearrangement joins TRBV5-1 to TRBJ2-3; TRBD2 might be the D (6 bases). Trimming shortened V by 6 bases and J by 3 bases, and 17 bases separated the two germline ends. Per the germline V gene, CDR1 is SGHRS and CDR2 is YFSETQ. The CDR3 is 15 amino acids. CDR3 in DNA: TGCGCCAGCACTGGAGGAGGGGCTCGGACAGATACGCAGTATTTT. This sequence encodes CASTGGGARTDTQYF.

The rearrangement joins TRBV7-2 to TRBJ2-3; weak D call: TRBD2 (6 bases). The CDR3 length is 16 residues. Per germline, CDR1 SGHTA and CDR2 FQGNSA. V was clipped by 1 base and J by 4 bases, with 15 bases between them. The CDR3 sequence: CASSLVGGAGSDTQYF. CDR3 in DNA: TGTGCCAGCAGCTTAGTGGGCGGGGCGGGTTCAGATACGCAGTATTTT.

This clone was detected only once. Distinct nucleotide sequences in the sample also encode this CDR3. The gene calls are TRBV30 and TRBJ2-1, with D possibly TRBD1 on 5 matching bases. V was cut by 1 base and J by 0 bases, with 7 bases left in between. The CDR3 totals 14 residues. The V gene's germline CDR1 is GTSNPN and CDR2 SVGIG (reference sequence). The CDR3 DNA reads TGTGCCTGGAGTGGGGGCAGCTCCTACAATGAGCAGTTCTTC. Protein sequence: CAWSGGSSYNEQFF.

The V gene is TRBV4-1, the J gene TRBJ2-1; 12 positions match TRBD2. The V gene's germline CDR1 is MGHRA and CDR2 YSYEKL. V trimming: 4 bases; J trimming: 0 bases; junction bases outside the gene matches: 10. The CDR3 sequence is 19 residues long. In DNA, the CDR3 is TGCGCCAGCAGCCCACCGTGGACTAGCGGGACCCGCTCCTACAATGAGCAGTTCTTC. It translates to CASSPPWTSGTRSYNEQFF.

The chain joins TRBV18 to TRBJ1-5; tentative D call: TRBD1 (6 bases). Germline values: CDR1 KGHSH, CDR2 LQKENI. This CDR3 is built from 16 residues. The V end was cut by 3 bases, the J end by 2 bases, with 14 bases between. CDR3 DNA: TGTGCCAGCTCACCGGAAAGGGGGTTTGGCAATCAGCCCCAGCATTTT. Translating gives CASSPERGFGNQPQHF.

The rearrangement joins TRBV30 to TRBJ2-6; 8 nucleotides match TRBD2. CDR1 and CDR2 from the germline V gene are GTSNPN and SVGIG (reference sequence). With V trimmed by 1 base and J by 0 bases, 2 bases remained unmatched. This CDR3 is built from 16 residues. The DNA of the CDR3 is TGTGCCTGGAGTGCCGGGGGGGGCTCTGGGGCCAACGTCCTGACTTTC. It is translated as CAWSAGGGSGANVLTF. Full variable domain (rest looked up from reference TRBV30 and TRBJ2-6): SQTIHQWPATLVQPVGSPLSLECTVEGTSNPNLYWYRQAAGRGLQLLFYSVGIGQISSEVPQNLSASRPQDRQFILSSKKLLLSDSGFYLCAWSAGGGSGANVLTFGAGSRLTVL.

This clone came up a few times. Other DNA sequences within the sample encode an identical CDR3. The V and J genes are TRBV19 and TRBJ2-1, with D tentatively TRBD1 (6 bases). With 6 bases removed from V and 3 bases from J, the gap between germline ends came to 6 bases. Germline V gene data show CDR1 as LNHDA and CDR2 as SQIVND (reference sequence). The CDR3 is 12 amino acids. The DNA of the CDR3 is TGTGCCAGTAGGGACAGCTACAATGAGCAGTTCTTC. Amino acid sequence: CASRDSYNEQFF.

Remarks on this clone: This CDR3 is also generated by other DNA sequences in the sample. This chain joins TRBV15 and TRBJ1-5, with a possible D match to TRBD1 (5 bases). Deletions cut 8 bases from V and 4 bases from J, with 12 bases between. This CDR3 spans 13 amino acids. Germline V CDR1 and CDR2: LNHNV, YYDKDF (reference sequence). CDR3 sequence reads: CATSRGGNQPQHF. The CDR3 DNA is TGTGCCACCTCGCGGGGGGGGAATCAGCCCCAGCATTTT.

This chain joins TRBV7-9 and TRBJ1-4, with TRBD1 matching over 9 bases. Germline V lookup: CDR1 SEHNR, CDR2 FQNEAQ (reference sequence). V shed 5 bases, J shed 6 bases, and the junction held 4 bases outside the gene matches. CDR3 length equals 14 residues. The CDR3 protein is CASSAGTGYEKLFF. In DNA form, the CDR3 reads TGTGCCAGCAGCGCCGGGACAGGGTATGAAAAACTGTTTTTT.

The chain links TRBV7-9 to TRBJ1-2; 9 bases are shared with TRBD1. The ends lost 6 bases at V and 4 bases at J; junction bases unmatched: 9. CDR1 and CDR2 from the germline V gene are SEHNR and FQNEAQ (reference sequence). The CDR3 is 15 amino acids. The CDR3 DNA reads TGTGCCAGCAGACGGACAGGGGACGGGACCTATGGCTACACCTTC. This codes for CASRRTGDGTYGYTF.

This chain joins TRBV7-9 and TRBJ1-5; 9 bases are a match to TRBD1. The V and J ends lost 0 bases and 11 bases, in that order; junction bases with no gene match: 8. The CDR3 length is 15 residues. CDR1 and CDR2 (germline): SEHNR, FQNEAQ (reference sequence). In DNA form, the CDR3 reads TGTGCCAGCAGCTTAGCGGGGACAGGGCTCTCGGCCCAGCATTTT. This gives the protein CASSLAGTGLSAQHF.

The V and J genes are TRBV18 and TRBJ2-1; D gene uncertain. Germline V gives CDR1 KGHSH, CDR2 LQKENI. With 3 bases removed from V and 9 bases from J, the gap between germline ends came to 18 bases. The CDR3 is made up of 15 amino acids. CDR3 coding DNA: TGTGCCAGCTCACCGGCAGGATCCCAAACAATTGAGCAGTTCTTC. Amino acid sequence: CASSPAGSQTIEQFF.

This chain uses TRBV7-3 with TRBJ2-1; 9 positions agree with TRBD2. Germline V gene lookup returns CDR1 SGHTA and CDR2 FQGTGA. Germline trimming cut 5 bases from V and 6 bases from J; bases unmatched to any gene: 11. The CDR3 extends over 16 amino acids. The CDR3 sequence is CASSLSVAGDINEQFF. Here the CDR3 DNA reads TGTGCCAGCAGCCTCAGTGTAGCGGGAGACATCAATGAGCAGTTCTTC.

The gene calls are TRBV7-2 and TRBJ2-5; D possibly corresponds to TRBD2 (5 bases). The CDR3 extends over 14 amino acids. V lost 5 bases to trimming and J lost 1 base, with 11 bases between them. Germline V CDR1 and CDR2: SGHTA, FQGNSA. This chain's CDR3 is CASSQTRVQETQYF. The CDR3 bases are TGTGCCAGCAGCCAGACGAGGGTCCAAGAGACCCAGTACTTC.

This clone was recorded a few times. The rearrangement uses TRBV29-1 and TRBJ1-2; 11 nucleotides line up with TRBD1. Unmatched junction bases numbered 2, after V lost 6 bases and J lost 5 bases. This CDR3 spans 12 amino acids. CDR1 SQVTM and CDR2 ANQGSEA come from the germline V gene. The CDR3 DNA reads TGCAGCGTCGGACAGGGGGCATATGGCTACACCTTC. Translating gives CSVGQGAYGYTF.

This chain links TRBV28 with TRBJ1-2, with D unresolved. Germline loops: CDR1 MDHEN, CDR2 SYDVKM. The V end was cut by 6 bases, the J end by 2 bases, with 19 bases between. The CDR3 has 16 residues. CDR3 region: CASRPPGRRQNYGYTF. The CDR3, as DNA: TGTGCCAGCAGACCTCCCGGGAGACGGCAAAACTATGGCTACACCTTC.

The V and J genes are TRBV18 and TRBJ2-5, with TRBD2 matching 8 bases. There are 18 residues in the CDR3. Germline V gene data show CDR1 as KGHSH and CDR2 as LQKENI. With 0 bases clipped from V and 1 base from J, the junction kept 10 bases outside the gene matches. Written as DNA, the CDR3 is TGTGCCAGCTCACCACCGAATGGACTAGCATTAGTCCAAGAGACCCAGTACTTC. Translated: CASSPPNGLALVQETQYF.

This sequence joins TRBV18 and TRBJ2-1, with 12 bases matching TRBD1. Per the germline V gene, CDR1 is KGHSH and CDR2 is LQKENI. V trimming: 8 bases; J trimming: 6 bases; junction bases outside the gene matches: 5. The CDR3 spans 14 residues. The CDR3 region has the DNA TGTGCCAGCGCGCCGGGACAGGGGGCCAATGAGCAGTTCTTC. Its protein product is CASAPGQGANEQFF.

The chain combines TRBV28 with TRBJ1-5, with D unclear. The V gene lost 5 bases and the J gene lost 11 bases, with 22 bases spanning the gap. Germline assignment: CDR1 MDHEN and CDR2 SYDVKM. The CDR3 has 15 residues. CDR3 in DNA: TGTGCCAGCAGTACGACAACCGACGGATCCCGGGCCCAGCATTTT. This encodes CASSTTTDGSRAQHF.

With respect to this clone: The sample contains more than one DNA sequence encoding this CDR3. The V gene is TRBV5-1, the J gene TRBJ1-1; D is undetermined. Germline CDR1 reads SGHRS; CDR2 reads YFSETQ. Trimming stripped 0 bases from V and 6 bases from J, with 9 bases between. The CDR3 has 13 amino acids. The CDR3 reads CASSLAWGAEAFF. CDR3 nucleotide sequence: TGCGCCAGCAGCTTGGCCTGGGGTGCTGAAGCTTTCTTT.

The rearrangement uses TRBV2 and TRBJ1-1; D remains ambiguous. The germline V gene has CDR1 SNHLY and CDR2 FYNNEI. The CDR3 is 13 residues long. Trimming shortened V by 8 bases and J by 3 bases, and 13 bases separated the two germline ends. CDR3 coding DNA: TGTGCCAGCCAGGTGGCTGTAGACACTGAAGCTTTCTTT. Amino acid sequence: CASQVAVDTEAFF.

V is TRBV19 and J is TRBJ2-7, with TRBD2 matching over 12 bases. Losses at the gene ends were 6 bases for V and 5 bases for J; bases not matched to a gene: 17. This CDR3 has 18 amino acids. CDR1 LNHDA and CDR2 SQIVND come from the germline V gene (reference sequence). CDR3: CASSLRPSGGGPGNEQYF. CDR3 coding DNA: TGTGCCAGTAGCCTTCGCCCTAGCGGGGGGGGCCCAGGGAACGAGCAGTACTTC.

CDR3 protein: CASSPVAGRGDEQFF. In DNA form, the CDR3 reads TGTGCCAGCAGCCCGGTCGCCGGGAGGGGGGATGAGCAGTTCTTC. V is TRBV5-4 and J is TRBJ2-1, with 8 bases identical to TRBD2. Germline V gene data show CDR1 as SGHNT and CDR2 as YYREEE (reference sequence). After removal of 4 bases from V and 8 bases from J, the junction contained 11 bases not matched to a gene. The CDR3 spans 15 residues.

The chain joins TRBV11-2 to TRBJ2-1; weak D call: TRBD1 (5 bases). The CDR3 has 15 amino acids. The germline V gene has CDR1 SGHAT and CDR2 FQNNGV. Trimming took off 5 bases at V and 5 bases at J, with 16 bases between the two ends. The CDR3 here is CASSPQALLNNEQFF. The CDR3 nucleotides read TGTGCCAGCAGCCCACAGGCCTTACTAAACAATGAGCAGTTCTTC.

The V and J genes are TRBV6-1 and TRBJ1-2; tentative D call: TRBD1 (5 bases). Germline lookup yields CDR1 MNHNS and CDR2 SASEGT. V gave up 5 bases and J gave up 7 bases, with 14 bases separating them. The CDR3 spans 13 residues. The CDR3 bases are TGTGCCAGCAGTATGCAGGGATTAAGTGGCTACACCTTC. Translated: CASSMQGLSGYTF.